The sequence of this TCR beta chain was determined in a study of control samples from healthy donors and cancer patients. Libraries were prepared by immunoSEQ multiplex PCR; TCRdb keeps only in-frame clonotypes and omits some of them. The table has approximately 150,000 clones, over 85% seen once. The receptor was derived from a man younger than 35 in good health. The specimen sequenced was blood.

The CDR3 DNA sequence: TGTGCCAGCAGTTTATTGGGTGAGCAGTTCTTC. It codes for CASSLLGEQFF. The rearrangement uses TRBV27 and TRBJ2-1; D is ambiguous. The CDR3 contains 11 residues. Germline V gives CDR1 MNHEY, CDR2 SMNVEV (reference sequence). V gave up 1 base and J gave up 9 bases, with 4 bases separating them.